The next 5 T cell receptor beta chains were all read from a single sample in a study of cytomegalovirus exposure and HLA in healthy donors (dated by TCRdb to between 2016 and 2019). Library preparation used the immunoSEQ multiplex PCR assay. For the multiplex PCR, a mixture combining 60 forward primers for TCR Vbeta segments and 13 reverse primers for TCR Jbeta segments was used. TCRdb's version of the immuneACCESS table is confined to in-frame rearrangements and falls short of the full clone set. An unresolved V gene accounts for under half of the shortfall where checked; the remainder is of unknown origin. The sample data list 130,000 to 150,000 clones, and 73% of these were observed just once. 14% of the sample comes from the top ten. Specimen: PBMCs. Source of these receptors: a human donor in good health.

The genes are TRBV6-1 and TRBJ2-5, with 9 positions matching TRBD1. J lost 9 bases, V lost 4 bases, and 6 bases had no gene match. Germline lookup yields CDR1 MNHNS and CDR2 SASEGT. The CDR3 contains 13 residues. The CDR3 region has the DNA TGTGCCAGCAGTGTACAGGGGGCATTTGCCCAGTACTTC. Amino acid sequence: CASSVQGAFAQYF.

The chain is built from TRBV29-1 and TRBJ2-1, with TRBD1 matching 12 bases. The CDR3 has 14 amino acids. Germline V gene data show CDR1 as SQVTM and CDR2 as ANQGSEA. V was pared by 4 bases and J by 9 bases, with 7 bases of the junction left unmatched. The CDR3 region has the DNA TGCAGCGTTGGGGGACAGGGGGCGCAGGCTGAGCAGTTCTTC. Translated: CSVGGQGAQAEQFF.

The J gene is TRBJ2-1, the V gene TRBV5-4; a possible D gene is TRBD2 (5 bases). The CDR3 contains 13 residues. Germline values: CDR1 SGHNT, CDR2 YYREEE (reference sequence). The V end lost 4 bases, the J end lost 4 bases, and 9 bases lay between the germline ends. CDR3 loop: CASSVDSYNEQFF. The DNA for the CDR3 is TGTGCCAGCAGCGTGGACTCTTACAATGAGCAGTTCTTC. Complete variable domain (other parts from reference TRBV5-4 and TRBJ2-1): ETGVTQSPTHLIKTRGQQVTLRCSSQSGHNTVSWYQQALGQGPQFIFQYYREEENGRGNFPPRFSGLQFPNYSSELNVNALELDDSALYLCASSVDSYNEQFFGPGTRLTVL.

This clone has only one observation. CDR3 region: CASSYPGTGVETQYF. In nucleotides, the CDR3 is TGTGCCAGCAGTTACCCCGGGACAGGGGTAGAGACCCAGTACTTC. This rearrangement joins TRBV6-5 to TRBJ2-5, with TRBD1 matching over 10 bases. The CDR3 is made up of 15 amino acids. V was clipped by 2 bases and J by 4 bases; unmatched bases: 4. Germline CDR1 is MNHEY and CDR2 is SVGAGI.

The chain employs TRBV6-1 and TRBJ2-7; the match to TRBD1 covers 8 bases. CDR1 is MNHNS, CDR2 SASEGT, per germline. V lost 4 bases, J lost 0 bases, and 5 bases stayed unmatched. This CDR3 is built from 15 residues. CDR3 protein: CASSGGQASSYEQYF. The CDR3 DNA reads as TGTGCCAGCAGTGGGGGACAGGCAAGCTCCTACGAGCAGTACTTC.